This T cell receptor (beta chain) was obtained from a study of healthy donors' naive CD4 and CD8 T cells. A linear amplification protocol produced the TCR libraries from 400 to 550 ng of total RNA. Each CDR3 protein is one row after TCRdb ran MiXCR on the reads. Of roughly 200,000 distinct CDR3 sequences listed, about 76% are singletons. With 1 base removed from V and 2 bases from J, the gap between germline ends came to 10 bases. The germline V gene encodes CDR1 SGHRS and CDR2 YFSETQ. The CDR3 runs 14 residues. This chain uses TRBV5-1 with TRBJ2-7, with D possibly being TRBD2 (6 bases). Source material: naive CD4+ and CD8+ T cells sorted from blood, pooled from several donors. The TCR originated in a pool of human donors in good health; the sample pools cells from several healthy donors. DNA of the CDR3: TGCGCCAGCAGCTTGTTGCGGGAACCCTACGAGCAGTACTTC. Translated: CASSLLREPYEQYF.